What follows are 10 T cell receptor beta chains derived from one specimen sequenced in a study of identical twins. TCRdb reprocessed the 5' RACE reads via MiXCR and lists one record per CDR3 protein. The sample has about 690,000 distinct CDR3 sequences, roughly 6.2% seen once. Sequencing was done on a sample of naive T cells sorted from blood. The receptor set was obtained from a man between 18 and 29 years old in good health.

The chain is built from TRBV28 and TRBJ2-5, with D possibly being TRBD1 or TRBD2 (5 bases each). The germline V gene has CDR1 MDHEN and CDR2 SYDVKM. The ends were cut back, 5 bases at V and 5 bases at J, with 15 bases in the middle. The CDR3 extends over 14 amino acids. The CDR3 sequence: CASSPLGDLETQYF. CDR3 coding DNA: TGTGCCAGCAGTCCCCTGGGGGATTTGGAGACCCAGTACTTC.

This clonotype was observed a few times. The chain joins TRBV29-1 to TRBJ2-3; TRBD2 aligns across 7 bases. This CDR3 is built from 14 residues. The V gene end was trimmed by 6 bases and the J gene end by 5 bases; junction bases not matched to a gene: 11. Germline assignment: CDR1 SQVTM and CDR2 ANQGSEA. The CDR3 DNA reads as TGCAGCGTCCGGCGCGGGAGCTCTGAAGATACGCAGTATTTT. Translation gives CSVRRGSSEDTQYF.

In this sample, this clonotype turned up a few times. The V gene is TRBV4-1, the J gene TRBJ2-7, with TRBD2 identical over 10 bases. CDR1 is MGHRA and CDR2 is YSYEKL in the germline V gene. The CDR3 has 15 residues. Trimming cost V 9 bases and J 5 bases; bases outside gene matches: 13. CDR3 in DNA: TGCGCCAGAAAAAAGAAAGCGGGAGGGCCGGACGAGCAGTACGTC. Encoded protein: CARKKKAGGPDEQYV.

This clonotype was seen repeatedly, ten times or more. This rearrangement joins TRBV24-1 to TRBJ2-5; D remains unclear. V lost 6 bases, J lost 1 base, and 17 bases lay in between. This CDR3 is 16 amino acids long. The germline V gene has CDR1 KGHDR and CDR2 SFDVKD. The CDR3 DNA is TGTGCCACCAGTCTTTCCGGTACAGCCACCCAAGAGACCCAGTACTTC. Its translation is CATSLSGTATQETQYF.

The chain combines TRBV20-1 with TRBJ1-1; no reliable D call. Between the trimmed V and J ends, which lost 0 bases and 9 bases, there was a span of 5 bases. Germline V gene sequence: CDR1 DFQATT, CDR2 SNEGSKA (reference sequence). This CDR3 is 10 amino acids long. CDR3: CSARDRQAFF. CDR3 sequence (DNA): TGCAGTGCTAGAGACAGGCAAGCTTTCTTT.

This clonotype was seen only a few times. The chain has TRBV9 and TRBJ2-5; the D gene is possibly TRBD2 (6 bases). This CDR3 spans 16 amino acids. Trimming stripped 2 bases from V and 5 bases from J, with 19 bases between. Germline V gives CDR1 SGDLS, CDR2 YYNGEE. The CDR3 loop is CASSVGGLQIAETQYF. DNA for the CDR3: TGTGCCAGCAGCGTGGGGGGACTCCAGATTGCGGAGACCCAGTACTTC.

J is TRBJ2-1 and V is TRBV7-2; TRBD2 matches 8 bases. Germline trimming cut 3 bases from V and 9 bases from J; bases unmatched to any gene: 10. The CDR3 spans 15 residues. Per the germline V gene, CDR1 is SGHTA and CDR2 is FQGNSA. For the CDR3, the DNA is TGTGCCAGCAGCTTGCGACCGGGACTAGGGCCTGAGCAGTTCTTC. As protein: CASSLRPGLGPEQFF. The whole variable domain, remainder taken from reference TRBV7-2 and TRBJ2-1, is GAGVSQSPSNKVTEKGKDVELRCDPISGHTALYWYRQSLGQGLEFLIYFQGNSAPDKSGLPSDRFSAERTGGSVSTLTIQRTQQEDSAVYLCASSLRPGLGPEQFFGPGTRLTVL.

In this sample, this clonotype turned up a few times. This chain uses TRBV7-7 with TRBJ2-5; D possibly matches TRBD1 or TRBD2 (6 bases each). The V end lost 5 bases, the J end lost 4 bases, and 17 bases lay between the germline ends. The germline V gene encodes CDR1 SSHAT and CDR2 FNYEAQ (reference sequence). CDR3 length: 15 amino acids. The CDR3 spells CASSPSGAFLETQYF. Here the CDR3 DNA reads TGTGCCAGCAGCCCCTCGGGGGCCTTTCTAGAGACCCAGTACTTC. The full variable domain, in which reference TRBV7-7 and TRBJ2-5 provide the parts outside the CDR3, is GAGVSQSPRYKVTKRGQDVTLRCDPISSHATLYWYQQALGQGPEFLTYFNYEAQPDKSGLPSDRFSAERPEGSISTLTIQRTEQRDSAMYRCASSPSGAFLETQYFGPGTRLLVL.

This clonotype was detected ten times or more. J is TRBJ2-4 and V is TRBV12-3 or TRBV12-4; a weak D match, TRBD2 (6 bases). Trimming removed 5 bases from V and 8 bases from J, with 16 bases in between. This CDR3 comprises 14 residues. The CDR3 region is CASSSRDSRHIQYF. Written as DNA, the CDR3 is TGTGCCAGCAGTAGCCGGGACTCGCGGCACATTCAGTACTTC.

The sample holds a few counts of this clonotype. This chain connects TRBV7-9 to TRBJ1-6, with D maybe TRBD1 (6 bases). The CDR3 covers 15 residues. From germline, CDR1 is SEHNR and CDR2 FQNEAQ (reference sequence). The ends were cut back, 5 bases at V and 6 bases at J, with 14 bases in the middle. Here the CDR3 reads CASSQTGGSNSPLHF. CDR3 sequence (DNA): TGTGCCAGCAGCCAGACGGGGGGCAGTAATTCACCCCTCCACTTT.